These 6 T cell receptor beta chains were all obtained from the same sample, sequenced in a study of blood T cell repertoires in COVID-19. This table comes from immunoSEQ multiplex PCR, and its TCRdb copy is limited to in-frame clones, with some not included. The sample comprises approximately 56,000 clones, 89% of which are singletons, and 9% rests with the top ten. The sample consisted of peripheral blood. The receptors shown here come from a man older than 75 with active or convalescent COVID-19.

CDR3 sequence: CASSSHQPQHF. The DNA of the CDR3 is TGTGCCAGCAGCTCTCATCAGCCCCAGCATTTT. The chain links TRBV12-3 or TRBV12-4 to TRBJ1-5; the D is unclear. The V end lost 6 bases, the J end lost 5 bases, and 5 bases lay between the germline ends. This CDR3 is 11 amino acids long.

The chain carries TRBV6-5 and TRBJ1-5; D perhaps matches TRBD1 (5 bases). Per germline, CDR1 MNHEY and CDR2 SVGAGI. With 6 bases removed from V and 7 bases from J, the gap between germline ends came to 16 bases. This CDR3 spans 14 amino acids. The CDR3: CASSGGVGGQPQHF. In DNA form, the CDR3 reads TGTGCCAGCAGCGGCGGGGTGGGGGGGCAGCCCCAGCATTTT.

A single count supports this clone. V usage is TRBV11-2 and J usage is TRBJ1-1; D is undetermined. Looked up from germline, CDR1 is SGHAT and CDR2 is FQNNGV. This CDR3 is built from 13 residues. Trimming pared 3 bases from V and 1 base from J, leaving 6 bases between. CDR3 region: CASSLGPNTEAFF. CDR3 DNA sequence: TGTGCCAGCAGCTTGGGCCCGAACACTGAAGCTTTCTTT.

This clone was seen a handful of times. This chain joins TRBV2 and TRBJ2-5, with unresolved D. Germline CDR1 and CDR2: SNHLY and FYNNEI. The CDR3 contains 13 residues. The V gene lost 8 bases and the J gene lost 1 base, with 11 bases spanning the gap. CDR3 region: CASGRQTQETQYF. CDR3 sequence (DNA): TGTGCCAGCGGCCGACAAACCCAAGAGACCCAGTACTTC.

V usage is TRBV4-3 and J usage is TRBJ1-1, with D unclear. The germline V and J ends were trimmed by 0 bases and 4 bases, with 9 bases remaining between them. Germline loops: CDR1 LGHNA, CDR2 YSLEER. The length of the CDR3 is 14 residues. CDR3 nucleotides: TGCGCCAGCAGCCAAGATGGCTCTGCCACTGAAGCTTTCTTT. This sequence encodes CASSQDGSATEAFF.

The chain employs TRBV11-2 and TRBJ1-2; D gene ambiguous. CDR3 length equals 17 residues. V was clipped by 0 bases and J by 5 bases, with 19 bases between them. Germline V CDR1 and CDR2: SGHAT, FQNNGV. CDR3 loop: CASSLDPVGPGPYGYTF. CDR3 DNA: TGTGCCAGCAGCTTAGATCCGGTTGGGCCCGGCCCTTATGGCTACACCTTC.